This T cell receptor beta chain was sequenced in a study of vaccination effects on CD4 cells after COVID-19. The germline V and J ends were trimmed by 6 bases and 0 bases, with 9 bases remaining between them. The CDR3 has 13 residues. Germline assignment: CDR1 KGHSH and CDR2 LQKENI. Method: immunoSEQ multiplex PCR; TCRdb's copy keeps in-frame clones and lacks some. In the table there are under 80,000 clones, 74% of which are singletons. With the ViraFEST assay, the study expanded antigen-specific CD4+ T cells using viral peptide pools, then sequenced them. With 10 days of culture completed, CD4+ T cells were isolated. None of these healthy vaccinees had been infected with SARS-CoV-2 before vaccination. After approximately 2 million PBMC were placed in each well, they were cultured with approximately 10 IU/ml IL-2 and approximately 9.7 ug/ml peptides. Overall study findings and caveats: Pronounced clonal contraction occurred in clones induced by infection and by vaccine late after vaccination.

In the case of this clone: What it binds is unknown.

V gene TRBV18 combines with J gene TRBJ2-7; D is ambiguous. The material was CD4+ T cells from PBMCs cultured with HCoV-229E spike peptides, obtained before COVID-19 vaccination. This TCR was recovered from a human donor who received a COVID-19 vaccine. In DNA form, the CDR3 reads TGTGCCAGCTCCCCTGGCAGCTCCTACGAGCAGTACGTC. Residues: CASSPGSSYEQYV.